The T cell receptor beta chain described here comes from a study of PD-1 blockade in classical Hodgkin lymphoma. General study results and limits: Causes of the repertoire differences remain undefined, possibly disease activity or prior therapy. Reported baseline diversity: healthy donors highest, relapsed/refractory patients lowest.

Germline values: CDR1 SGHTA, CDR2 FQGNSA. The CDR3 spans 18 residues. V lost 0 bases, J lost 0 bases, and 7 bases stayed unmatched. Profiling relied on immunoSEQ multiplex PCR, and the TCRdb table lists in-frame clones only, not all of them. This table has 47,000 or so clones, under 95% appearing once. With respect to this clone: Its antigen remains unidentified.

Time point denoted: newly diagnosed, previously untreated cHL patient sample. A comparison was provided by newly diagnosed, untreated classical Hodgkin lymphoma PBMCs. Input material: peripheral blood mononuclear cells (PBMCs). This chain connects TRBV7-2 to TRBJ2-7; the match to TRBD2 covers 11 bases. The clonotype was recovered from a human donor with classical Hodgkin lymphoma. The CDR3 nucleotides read TGTGCCAGCAGCTTAGCCCTCGGGACTAGCGGCTTCTCCTACGAGCAGTACTTC. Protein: CASSLALGTSGFSYEQYF. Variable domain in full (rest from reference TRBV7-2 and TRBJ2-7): GAGVSQSPSNKVTEKGKDVELRCDPISGHTALYWYRQSLGQGLEFLIYFQGNSAPDKSGLPSDRFSAERTGGSVSTLTIQRTQQEDSAVYLCASSLALGTSGFSYEQYFGPGTRLTVT.